The 16 T cell receptor beta chains in this list originate from one sample, sequenced in a study of T cells in Graves' hyperthyroidism and ophthalmopathy. Amplified TCR beta CDR3 regions came from RNA transcripts. First-round RT-PCR targeting the TCR CDR3 was performed with the HTBI primer set. TCRdb passed the multiplex PCR reads through MiXCR, listing each CDR3 protein once. The table has approximately 420,000 distinct CDR3 sequences, approximately 15% seen once; the top ten hold 5.3%. The specimen was blood. The source is a woman younger than 30 with Graves' hyperthyroidism.

This sequence joins TRBV27 and TRBJ2-1; 7 bases match TRBD2. Germline loops: CDR1 MNHEY, CDR2 SMNVEV (reference sequence). V lost 6 bases and J lost 12; bases outside the gene matches: 11. This CDR3 contains 13 residues. The CDR3 is CASSPWAGEAQFF. The CDR3 DNA is TGTGCCAGCAGCCCCTGGGCGGGAGAGGCGCAGTTCTTC.

The CDR3 here is CASSLTPGATPGDTQYF. The CDR3 DNA is TGTGCCAGCAGTTTAACGCCGGGGGCCACGCCGGGGGATACGCAGTATTTT. The chain has TRBV6-2 or TRBV6-3 and TRBJ2-3; D may be TRBD1 or TRBD2 (6 bases each). The CDR3 has 17 residues. Per germline, CDR1 MNHEY and CDR2 SVGEGT. Trimming stripped 4 bases from V and 6 bases from J, with 23 bases between.

This clonotype was picked up many times. The rearrangement links TRBV7-8 to TRBJ1-2; D is uncertain. Trimming took off 4 bases at V and 4 bases at J, with 7 bases between the two ends. Germline CDR1 is SGHVS and CDR2 is FQNEAQ. The CDR3 contains 12 residues. CDR3 nucleotides: TGTGCCAGCAGCTCCCGAATCTATGGCTACACCTTC. Its protein is CASSSRIYGYTF.

In its sample, this clonotype was seen many times. This chain connects TRBV7-2 to TRBJ1-5; D uncertain. Germline lookup yields CDR1 SGHTA and CDR2 FQGNSA. CDR3 length: 13 residues. V was pared by 1 base and J by 4 bases, with 5 bases between. In DNA, the CDR3 is TGTGCCAGCAGCTTAGTCGGGAATCAGCCCCAGCATTTT. Protein sequence: CASSLVGNQPQHF.

This clonotype was recorded many times. This rearrangement joins TRBV7-9 to TRBJ2-5; possibly TRBD2 for D (6 bases). Deletions cut 3 bases from V and 7 bases from J, with 21 bases between. Germline V gene sequence: CDR1 SEHNR, CDR2 FQNEAQ (reference sequence). The CDR3 spans 16 residues. In DNA, the CDR3 is TGTGCCAGCAGCTTGCGGGAACAGGTCGGGTTGGGGACCCAGTACTTC. Residues: CASSLREQVGLGTQYF. Full variable domain (rest looked up from reference TRBV7-9 and TRBJ2-5): DTGVSQNPRHKITKRGQNVTFRCDPISEHNRLYWYRQTLGQGPEFLTYFQNEAQLEKSRLLSDRFSAERPKGSFSTLEIQRTEQGDSAMYLCASSLREQVGLGTQYFGPGTRLLVL.

This clonotype was seen many times. In nucleotides, the CDR3 is TGTGCCAGCAGCTTAGATCTGAGACATGGCTACACCTTC. Amino acids: CASSLDLRHGYTF. The gene calls are TRBV11-2 and TRBJ1-2, with D unclear. CDR3 length: 13 residues. The V and J ends lost 0 bases and 6 bases respectively, with 8 bases between them. Germline V gene lookup returns CDR1 SGHAT and CDR2 FQNNGV. Variable domain in full (rest from reference TRBV11-2 and TRBJ1-2): EAGVAQSPRYKIIEKRQSVAFWCNPISGHATLYWYQQILGQGPKLLIQFQNNGVVDDSQLPKDRFSAERLKGVDSTLKIQPAKLEDSAVYLCASSLDLRHGYTFGSGTRLTVV.

The chain carries TRBV20-1 and TRBJ2-3; 10 positions agree with TRBD2. This CDR3 contains 15 residues. The germline CDR1 and CDR2 sequences are DFQATT and SNEGSKA (reference sequence). After removal of 3 bases from V and 4 bases from J, the junction contained 7 bases not matched to a gene. Here the CDR3 reads CSARMASGSPDTQYF. The CDR3, as DNA: TGCAGTGCTAGGATGGCTAGCGGGAGTCCAGATACGCAGTATTTT.

This clonotype has a handful of counts. This rearrangement joins TRBV4-3 to TRBJ2-3; either TRBD1 or TRBD2 may fit D (5 bases each). The CDR3 runs 15 residues. The ends were cut back, 1 base at V and 2 bases at J, with 10 bases in the middle. Germline CDR1 LGHNA, CDR2 YSLEER. CDR3 DNA sequence: TGCGCCAGCAGCCAAGGGGGGACCGACACAGATACGCAGTATTTT. Its protein product is CASSQGGTDTDTQYF.

This chain connects TRBV3-1 to TRBJ1-4; no clear D gene. The CDR3 extends over 15 amino acids. Germline assignment: CDR1 LGHDT and CDR2 YNNKEL (reference sequence). Trimming pared 5 bases from V and 8 bases from J, leaving 18 bases between. The CDR3 loop reads CASSTGPAAREKLFF. DNA for the CDR3: TGTGCCAGCAGCACGGGCCCGGCGGCTAGAGAAAAACTGTTTTTT.

Ten or more counts support this clonotype. The chain has TRBV12-3 or TRBV12-4 and TRBJ1-5, with 8 positions matching TRBD1. The CDR3 runs 14 residues. V lost 5 bases, J lost 4 bases, and 4 bases stayed unmatched. The CDR3 bases are TGTGCCAGCAGTCCGACAGGGGTGAATCAGCCCCAGCATTTT. Protein: CASSPTGVNQPQHF.

The rearrangement uses TRBV14 and TRBJ2-1; 9 bases fit TRBD2. This CDR3 has 16 amino acids. The V and J ends lost 0 bases and 8 bases, in that order; junction bases with no gene match: 8. Germline assignment: CDR1 SGHDN and CDR2 FVKESK. CDR3 amino acids: CASSQDRGLAPDEQFF. CDR3 coding DNA: TGTGCCAGCAGCCAAGACCGGGGACTAGCCCCGGATGAGCAGTTCTTC.

J is TRBJ1-3 and V is TRBV20-1; D remains unclear. CDR3 size: 15 residues. CDR1 DFQATT and CDR2 SNEGSKA come from the germline V gene (reference sequence). The V end was cut by 0 bases, the J end by 0 bases, with 9 bases between. CDR3: CSARDPYSSGNTIYF. CDR3 DNA sequence: TGCAGTGCTAGAGATCCTTACAGCTCTGGAAACACCATATATTTT.

This clonotype came up a few times. A much larger clone lies a single base off, so this may be a read error. V gene TRBV7-9 combines with J gene TRBJ2-5; 8 bases are shared with TRBD2. This CDR3 has 14 residues. Germline V CDR1 and CDR2: SEHNR, FQNEAQ (reference sequence). CDR3 loop: CASSSRGGQETQHF. The CDR3 DNA reads TGTGCCAGCAGCTCTCGGGGGGGCCAAGAGACCCAGCACTTC.

This clonotype came up a few times. The rearrangement joins TRBV10-2 to TRBJ2-3, with unresolved D. V dropped 8 bases and J dropped 1 base, with 13 bases sitting between them. Germline-derived CDR1 and CDR2 are WSHSY and SAAADI. This CDR3 is built from 14 residues. The CDR3 reads CASAVLPGTDTQYF. CDR3 DNA sequence: TGCGCCAGCGCAGTACTACCTGGCACAGATACGCAGTATTTT.

This clonotype was detected ten times or more. The chain links TRBV29-1 to TRBJ1-2; TRBD1 aligns across 10 bases. The CDR3 is 12 residues long. Germline CDR1 SQVTM, CDR2 ANQGSEA. V dropped 7 bases and J dropped 7; count of bases not matched to a gene: 6. The CDR3 is CSAGTGVSGYTF. The CDR3 DNA reads TGCAGCGCCGGGACAGGGGTTTCTGGCTACACCTTC.

Ten or more counts support this clonotype. The gene calls are TRBV28 and TRBJ2-5, with a tentative D call TRBD2 (6 bases). The V end lost 3 bases, the J end lost 4 bases, and 12 bases lay between the germline ends. This CDR3 has 14 residues. CDR1 and CDR2 (germline): MDHEN, SYDVKM. The CDR3 DNA follows: TGTGCCAGCAGTTTCCCCAGGGACTTAGAGACCCAGTACTTC. It specifies CASSFPRDLETQYF. Full variable domain (missing parts from reference TRBV28 and TRBJ2-5): DVKVTQSSRYLVKRTGEKVFLECVQDMDHENMFWYRQDPGLGLRLIYFSYDVKMKEKGDIPEGYSVSREKKERFSLILESASTNQTSMYLCASSFPRDLETQYFGPGTRLLVL.